This T cell receptor (beta chain) stems from a study of T-cell reconstitution after alpha-beta-depleted transplantation in children (dated by TCRdb to 2016 to 2018). A note on the overall study: T-cell immune reconstitution after TCRalphabeta/CD19-depleted allogeneic hematopoietic cell transplantation in children was quantitatively tracked in the study by means of TCR repertoire profiling.

Per the publication, the treatment or condition label means: allogeneic hematopoietic cell transplantation with graft depleted of TCRalphabeta T cells and CD19 B cells. The transplant recipients were children given TCRalphabeta/CD19-depleted allogeneic hematopoietic cell grafts. General study outcomes and caveats: Apparently early alphabetaT-cell count recovery about two months after transplant reportedly relied on only several hundred rapidly expanded clones derived from non-depleted graft cells. Hyperexpanded clone frequencies declined over subsequent months; after one year, T-cell counts and TCRbeta diversity were mostly attributed to newly produced T cells. In some patients, the high TCRbeta diversity seen at day 60 was put down to recipient T cells and intrathymic progenitors that had survived conditioning.

This clonotype was detected many times. Its antigen is currently not known. No base qualities exist here, and no much larger clone lies one base off it. The library was obtained by PCR. Sequencing instrument: Illumina HiSeq 2500. TCR libraries were prepared with molecular barcoding, using unique molecular identifiers to normalize TCRbeta repertoire quantification. The raw public reads went through TCRdb reprocessing: fastp at Q25, MiXCR clone calling, in-frame beta chains kept. Every CDR3 protein is listed once, alongside the most common genes and DNA of its rows. For this sample there are 490,000 or so distinct CDR3 sequences; approximately 10% appear just once. Clones ranked in the top ten supply 2% to 2.5% of the sample. Trimming costs V 3 bases and J 0 bases, and their ends lie 9 bases apart. Via the germline V gene (reference sequence), CDR1 is DFQATT and CDR2 SNEGSKA. The CDR3 starts with the cysteine, ends with the phenylalanine, and has 13 residues. Only the CDR3 part of the read is kept: 39 bases, read in frame from the first base.

Recombination joined TRBV20-1 with TRBJ2-7; the D gene identity is not certain. This TCR was sampled from a child aged 2-15 years with inherited bone marrow failure, due to receive a stem cell transplant. The sequences come from PBMCs, collected before TCRalphabeta/CD19-depleted stem cell transplant. The DNA sequence is given as TGCAGTGCTAGCGATCTGAGCTCCTACGAGCAGTACTTC. Its protein reads: CSASDLSSYEQYF.